This T cell receptor (beta chain) is from a study of cytomegalovirus exposure and HLA in healthy donors. Study outcomes and limitations: From TCR beta sequences, most subjects' HLA-A and HLA-B alleles were reportedly predicted accurately. In vitro testing confirmed a few CMV-associated chains as specific for CMV antigens. Analyses of presence and absence presupposed an approximately uniform sequencing depth across donors. Per a prior analysis, the majority of TCR beta V segments were productive roughly 90% or roughly 30% of the time.

The PCR made use of 60 Vbeta and 13 Jbeta primers. The assay was immunoSEQ multiplex PCR, and TCRdb's table has in-frame clones only and misses some. The data show about 160,000 clones, 71% seen once. This clone occurred once. What it binds is not known. The CDR3 length is 15 residues. Germline assignment: CDR1 LGHNT and CDR2 FRNRAP. V dropped 4 bases and J dropped 3; count of bases not matched to a gene: 7. The TCR comes from a woman aged 30 to 39 in good health and CMV-seronegative. The chain employs TRBV12-5 and TRBJ1-1, with 8 bases aligning to TRBD1. The sample consisted of PBMCs. The CDR3 sequence: CASGSFGRGHTEAFF. CDR3 DNA: TGTGCTAGTGGTTCATTTGGCAGGGGGCACACTGAAGCTTTCTTT. Filled out from reference TRBV12-5 and TRBJ1-1, the complete variable domain reads DARVTQTPRHKVTEMGQEVTMRCQPILGHNTVFWYRQTMMQGLELLAYFRNRAPLDDSGMPKDRFSAEMPDATLATLKIQPSEPRDSAVYFCASGSFGRGHTEAFFGQGTRLTVV.